This TCR beta chain was found in a study of blood T cell repertoires in COVID-19. About the study: Acute-phase and convalescent COVID-19 samples originated in the United States, Italy and Spain. PBMCs, B-cell-depleted T cells, or T cells were the source of the cDNA or gDNA that made up the material.

Seattle-derived patients entered the study during active infection and were followed longitudinally. Per the germline V gene, CDR1 is SNHLY and CDR2 is FYNNEI. This CDR3 comprises 13 residues. The V gene end was trimmed by 8 bases and the J gene end by 7 bases; junction bases not matched to a gene: 3. In the original analysis: Counts of nucleated cells, estimated from reference gene primer amplification, were obtained. Clones were read by immunoSEQ multiplex PCR, and TCRdb kept only the in-frame ones, dropping some. From that table come the V and J calls and clone size; the DNA was used to work out D and trimming. The top ten hold around 2.3% of the sample, which has around 250,000 clones, roughly 89% seen once.

This chain links TRBV2 with TRBJ1-6; 9 nucleotides match TRBD1. Sample: peripheral blood. This receptor was identified in a woman aged 60-75 years with COVID-19, enrolled during active disease. The CDR3 DNA sequence: TGTGCCAGCTGCGGACAGGGGAATTCACCCCTCCACTTT. Its translation: CASCGQGNSPLHF.